The sample holds many counts of the clone carrying this T cell receptor (beta chain). What it binds is unknown. Germline values: CDR1 MGHRA, CDR2 YSYEKL. This CDR3 spans 15 amino acids. J gave up 4 bases and V 1 base, and 4 bases lay outside the gene matches. The data derive from a study of T-cell reconstitution after alpha-beta-depleted transplantation in children. Study-wide findings and caveats: High day-60 TCRbeta diversity in some patients came from surviving recipient T cells and thymic progenitors. About two months after transplant, alpha-beta T cells reportedly came from several hundred expanded graft clones. Among T cells one year after transplant, newly produced cells accounted for most counts and diversity.

Researchers prepared the TCRbeta library using unique molecular identifiers, the study reports. TCRdb re-derived calls from the PCR reads in MiXCR, one entry per CDR3 protein. This repertoire shows 150,000 to 200,000 distinct CDR3 sequences, around 10% found once; its top ten account for around 14%. The receptor was isolated from a boy aged 2 to 10 with acute myeloid leukemia, due to receive a stem cell transplant. This rearrangement joins TRBV4-1 to TRBJ1-2; TRBD1 matches at 9 bases. The sample in question was PBMCs, obtained before TCRalphabeta/CD19-depleted stem cell transplant. CDR3 in amino acids: CASSQVGQGSYGYTF. The CDR3 DNA reads TGCGCCAGCAGCCAAGTTGGACAGGGGAGCTATGGCTACACCTTC.